These 5 T cell receptor beta chains came from one sample sequenced in a study of T cells in Graves' hyperthyroidism and ophthalmopathy (dated by TCRdb to between 2019 and 2020). Library preparation employed multiplex PCR. The instrument was an Illumina HiSeq 2000. Amplification of TCR beta CDR3 regions was carried out from RNA transcripts. The TCR CDR3 was subjected to a first round of RT-PCR using the HTBI primer set and the Qiagen OneStep RT-PCR kit. TCRdb redid the processing of the public reads, applying fastp at Q25 and MiXCR, and retained in-frame beta chains. One record per CDR3 amino acid sequence lists the most common genes and DNA. In this sample the table shows roughly 700,000 distinct CDR3 sequences, around 15% of which occur a single time. Together, the top ten hold roughly 15% of the sample. The material sequenced was blood. The origin of the receptors is a man aged 50 to 59 with Graves' hyperthyroidism.

This clonotype showed up many times. The chain links TRBV27 to TRBJ2-1; D remains ambiguous. This CDR3 is 16 amino acids long. Germline lookup yields CDR1 MNHEY and CDR2 SMNVEV (reference sequence). Trimming left V 6 bases short and J 0 bases short, with 15 bases between. The CDR3 coding sequence is TGTGCCAGCAGCCTCCAATTCCCGAGCTCCTACAATGAGCAGTTCTTC. It translates to CASSLQFPSSYNEQFF.

There are a few counts of this clonotype. This chain uses TRBV24-1 with TRBJ2-7; 7 nucleotides line up with TRBD1. The CDR3 is 15 residues long. The V segment lost 2 bases and the J segment 2 bases; nucleotides outside the gene matches: 5. CDR1 KGHDR and CDR2 SFDVKD come from the germline V gene. In nucleotides, the CDR3 is TGTGCCACCAGTGATTCGGACAGGCCTGCCTACGAGCAGTACTTC. This sequence encodes CATSDSDRPAYEQYF.

This clonotype was observed a handful of times. The chain uses TRBV20-1 and TRBJ2-7, with a possible D match to TRBD2 (6 bases). With 0 bases removed from V and 2 bases from J, the gap between germline ends came to 23 bases. Per the germline V gene, CDR1 is DFQATT and CDR2 is SNEGSKA (reference sequence). The CDR3 covers 18 residues. CDR3 coding DNA: TGCAGTGCTAGAGATACCCTCGGGGGAACTATAAAGGCCTACGAGCAGTACTTC. Translating it yields CSARDTLGGTIKAYEQYF.

This clonotype was detected ten times or more. This rearrangement joins TRBV6-5 to TRBJ2-7; no reliable D call. Germline-derived CDR1 and CDR2 are MNHEY and SVGAGI. V was shortened by 2 bases and J by 2 bases, with 13 bases between the two germline ends. The CDR3 consists of 15 residues. The CDR3 loop is CASSYHRRTTYEQYF. The CDR3 DNA sequence: TGTGCCAGCAGTTACCACAGACGTACAACCTACGAGCAGTACTTC.

The chain uses TRBV7-2 and TRBJ2-3; 7 nucleotides agree with TRBD2. The germline V gene encodes CDR1 SGHTA and CDR2 FQGNSA. Trimming cost V 6 bases and J 3 bases; bases outside gene matches: 3. CDR3 length: 13 residues. The CDR3 loop is CASRQAGTDTQYF. CDR3 DNA: TGTGCCAGCAGGCAAGCGGGGACAGATACGCAGTATTTT.